Listed below are T cell receptor beta chains from one sample, sequenced in a study of cytomegalovirus exposure and HLA in healthy donors. Produced via immunoSEQ multiplex PCR; TCRdb's table is partial and in-frame only. Among 100,000 to 120,000 clones listed, approximately 84% were seen once. Sequenced material: PBMCs. All receptors derive from a man aged 40-49 years in good health and CMV-seronegative. CDR3s include the opening cysteine and the closing phenylalanine or tryptophan. A D gene is named only where the DNA matches it firmly. Rows give clone size only sometimes, using once, few, many, or a class for an expanded clone.

abundance: .; d_gene: TRBD2; j_gene: TRBJ2-7; v_gene: TRBV11-3; CDR3aa: CASSSGLVSEQYF; CDR3nt: TGTGCCAGCAGCTCGGGACTAGTTTCCGAGCAGTACTTC
abundance: .; d_gene: .; j_gene: TRBJ1-1; v_gene: TRBV4-2; CDR3aa: CASSPGDWTDYTEAFF; CDR3nt: TGTGCCAGCAGCCCAGGGGATTGGACAGACTACACTGAAGCTTTCTTT
abundance: few; d_gene: TRBD1; j_gene: TRBJ1-5; v_gene: TRBV5-1; CDR3aa: CASSSEGQNQPQHF; CDR3nt: TGCGCCAGCAGCTCGGAGGGACAGAATCAGCCCCAGCATTTT
abundance: .; d_gene: .; j_gene: TRBJ2-7; v_gene: TRBV4-3; CDR3aa: CASSQDTRGYEQYF; CDR3nt: TGCGCCAGCAGCCAAGATACTCGGGGCTACGAGCAGTACTTC
abundance: .; d_gene: TRBD1; j_gene: TRBJ2-7; v_gene: TRBV6-5; CDR3aa: CASSRMDRAYEQYF; CDR3nt: TGTGCCAGCAGTCGGATGGACAGGGCCTACGAGCAGTACTTC
abundance: .; d_gene: TRBD1; j_gene: TRBJ1-2; v_gene: TRBV7-2; CDR3aa: CASRPPGQGTTYGYTF; CDR3nt: TGTGCCAGCAGACCCCCCGGACAGGGAACTACTTATGGCTACACCTTC
abundance: .; d_gene: TRBD1; j_gene: TRBJ1-4; v_gene: TRBV6-5; CDR3aa: CASSYSSGQAPEKLFF; CDR3nt: TGTGCCAGCAGTTACTCATCGGGACAGGCCCCGGAAAAACTGTTTTTT
abundance: once; d_gene: TRBD1; j_gene: TRBJ2-7; v_gene: TRBV27; CDR3aa: CASSLGQGISEQYF; CDR3nt: TGTGCCAGCAGTCTGGGACAGGGAATTAGTGAGCAGTACTTC
abundance: once; d_gene: .; j_gene: TRBJ1-2; v_gene: TRBV6-1; CDR3aa: CAIGEGRGYTF; CDR3nt: TGTGCCATTGGGGAGGGTCGCGGCTACACCTTC
abundance: .; d_gene: .; j_gene: TRBJ1-2; v_gene: TRBV29-1; CDR3aa: CSVDGDGYTF; CDR3nt: TGCAGCGTTGACGGGGATGGCTACACCTTC
abundance: .; d_gene: .; j_gene: TRBJ2-5; v_gene: TRBV19; CDR3aa: CASSTLQGETQYF; CDR3nt: TGTGCCAGTAGTACACTCCAGGGAGAGACCCAGTACTTC
abundance: .; d_gene: .; j_gene: TRBJ2-3; v_gene: TRBV29-1; CDR3aa: CSVALWGVSTDTQYF; CDR3nt: TGCAGCGTTGCCCTTTGGGGGGTCAGCACAGATACGCAGTATTTT
abundance: .; d_gene: TRBD2; j_gene: TRBJ2-1; v_gene: TRBV5-1; CDR3aa: CASSFMPGLAKNEQFF; CDR3nt: TGCGCCAGCAGCTTTATGCCGGGACTAGCAAAGAATGAGCAGTTCTTC
abundance: .; d_gene: .; j_gene: TRBJ1-2; v_gene: TRBV19; CDR3aa: CASSIESGFYGYTF; CDR3nt: TGTGCCAGTAGTATAGAATCGGGGTTCTATGGCTACACCTTC
abundance: .; d_gene: TRBD1; j_gene: TRBJ2-4; v_gene: TRBV29-1; CDR3aa: CSVNGPQGHIQYF; CDR3nt: TGCAGCGTTAACGGCCCACAGGGGCACATTCAGTACTTC
abundance: .; d_gene: .; j_gene: TRBJ1-1; v_gene: TRBV29-1; CDR3aa: CSVGVRPNTEAFF; CDR3nt: TGCAGCGTTGGGGTCAGGCCGAACACTGAAGCTTTCTTT
abundance: once; d_gene: TRBD1; j_gene: TRBJ2-6; v_gene: TRBV4-1; CDR3aa: CASSQGFGQGRSGANVLTF; CDR3nt: TGCGCCAGCAGCCAGGGGTTCGGACAGGGGCGGAGTGGGGCCAACGTCCTGACTTTC
abundance: .; d_gene: .; j_gene: TRBJ1-1; v_gene: TRBV2; CDR3aa: CASSEAGNTEAFF; CDR3nt: TGTGCCAGCAGTGAGGCAGGGAACACTGAAGCTTTCTTT
abundance: .; d_gene: .; j_gene: TRBJ1-1; v_gene: TRBV30; CDR3aa: CAWSARGRAEAFF; CDR3nt: TGTGCCTGGAGTGCCAGGGGACGGGCTGAAGCTTTCTTT
abundance: .; d_gene: .; j_gene: TRBJ1-6; v_gene: TRBV9; CDR3aa: CASSVGSGDSPLHF; CDR3nt: TGTGCCAGCAGCGTAGGATCGGGAGATTCACCCCTCCACTTT
abundance: .; d_gene: TRBD1; j_gene: TRBJ2-7; v_gene: TRBV4-1; CDR3aa: CASSHPGQVSYEQYF; CDR3nt: TGCGCCAGCAGCCACCCTGGACAGGTCTCCTACGAGCAGTACTTC
abundance: .; d_gene: .; j_gene: TRBJ1-3; v_gene: TRBV6-1; CDR3aa: CASSEAFPANTIYF; CDR3nt: TGTGCCAGCAGTGAAGCTTTCCCTGCGAACACCATATATTTT
abundance: .; d_gene: .; j_gene: TRBJ1-1; v_gene: TRBV2; CDR3aa: CASSETDSKAFF; CDR3nt: TGTGCCAGCAGTGAAACGGACAGTAAAGCTTTCTTT
abundance: .; d_gene: .; j_gene: TRBJ2-1; v_gene: TRBV5-1; CDR3aa: CASSSDNAYNEQFF; CDR3nt: TGCGCCAGCAGCTCGGACAACGCCTACAATGAGCAGTTCTTC
abundance: once; d_gene: .; j_gene: TRBJ2-6; v_gene: TRBV7-3; CDR3aa: CASSFAMTDSGANVLTF; CDR3nt: TGTGCCAGCAGCTTCGCCATGACAGACTCTGGGGCCAACGTCCTGACTTTC
abundance: .; d_gene: .; j_gene: TRBJ2-7; v_gene: TRBV5-1; CDR3aa: CASSLAGGGYEQYF; CDR3nt: TGCGCCAGCAGCCTAGCCGGGGGAGGATACGAGCAGTACTTC
abundance: .; d_gene: TRBD1; j_gene: TRBJ1-6; v_gene: TRBV28; CDR3aa: CASSLDRGNSPLHF; CDR3nt: TGTGCCAGCAGTTTGGACAGGGGTAATTCACCCCTCCACTTT
abundance: .; d_gene: .; j_gene: TRBJ1-4; v_gene: TRBV13; CDR3aa: CASSLGLRRSGNEKLFF; CDR3nt: TGTGCCAGCAGCTTAGGCCTGAGGCGGTCTGGAAATGAAAAACTGTTTTTT
abundance: .; d_gene: .; j_gene: TRBJ2-7; v_gene: TRBV30; CDR3aa: CAWSGQAAYEQYF; CDR3nt: TGTGCCTGGAGTGGACAGGCAGCCTACGAGCAGTACTTC
abundance: .; d_gene: TRBD1; j_gene: TRBJ1-4; v_gene: TRBV19; CDR3aa: CASSDRAGTNEKLFF; CDR3nt: TGTGCCAGTTCCGACAGGGCGGGAACTAATGAAAAACTGTTTTTT
abundance: .; d_gene: TRBD1; j_gene: TRBJ2-3; v_gene: TRBV5-1; CDR3aa: CASSLLGTEATDTQYF; CDR3nt: TGCGCCAGCAGCCTGTTAGGGACAGAGGCCACAGATACGCAGTATTTT
abundance: few; d_gene: .; j_gene: TRBJ2-1; v_gene: TRBV5-1; CDR3aa: CASSLVAGGNEQFF; CDR3nt: TGCGCCAGCAGCTTGGTGGCAGGGGGGAATGAGCAGTTCTTC
abundance: .; d_gene: .; j_gene: TRBJ1-4; v_gene: TRBV6-5; CDR3aa: CASSYTARGANEKLFF; CDR3nt: TGTGCCAGCAGTTACACCGCCCGGGGGGCAAATGAAAAACTGTTTTTT
abundance: few; d_gene: .; j_gene: TRBJ1-1; v_gene: TRBV5-1; CDR3aa: CASSGLTTSPEAFF; CDR3nt: TGCGCCAGCAGCGGACTGACGACCTCTCCTGAAGCTTTCTTT
abundance: .; d_gene: .; j_gene: TRBJ1-1; v_gene: TRBV9; CDR3aa: CASSVDGRDTKAFF; CDR3nt: TGTGCCAGCAGCGTAGATGGGCGAGATACCAAAGCTTTCTTT
abundance: .; d_gene: .; j_gene: TRBJ1-1; v_gene: TRBV5-1; CDR3aa: CASSLAGQLNTEAFF; CDR3nt: TGCGCCAGCAGCTTGGCCGGACAGCTTAACACTGAAGCTTTCTTT
abundance: .; d_gene: .; j_gene: TRBJ2-1; v_gene: TRBV6-6; CDR3aa: CASSYGRAERNEQFF; CDR3nt: TGTGCCAGCAGTTACGGCAGGGCGGAGAGGAATGAACAGTTCTTC
abundance: few; d_gene: .; j_gene: TRBJ1-6; v_gene: TRBV6-5; CDR3aa: CASKGRGSRNSPLHF; CDR3nt: TGTGCCAGCAAAGGGAGAGGTTCTAGGAATTCACCCCTCCACTTT
abundance: .; d_gene: TRBD1; j_gene: TRBJ1-1; v_gene: TRBV5-8; CDR3aa: CASSLGGTGGTEAFF; CDR3nt: TGTGCCAGCAGCTTGGGGGGTACAGGGGGGACTGAAGCTTTCTTT
abundance: .; d_gene: TRBD1; j_gene: TRBJ1-3; v_gene: TRBV6-5; CDR3aa: CASSPGGARGNTIYF; CDR3nt: TGTGCCAGCAGCCCAGGGGGCGCGAGAGGAAACACCATATATTTT
abundance: .; d_gene: .; j_gene: TRBJ2-1; v_gene: TRBV30; CDR3aa: CAWSVSSAYNEQFF; CDR3nt: TGTGCCTGGAGTGTATCCTCGGCCTACAATGAGCAGTTCTTC
abundance: .; d_gene: TRBD1; j_gene: TRBJ2-7; v_gene: TRBV5-1; CDR3aa: CASSLGQGGYEQYF; CDR3nt: TGCGCCAGCAGCTTGGGACAGGGGGGCTACGAGCAGTACTTC
abundance: .; d_gene: .; j_gene: TRBJ2-7; v_gene: TRBV5-1; CDR3aa: CASSRDFYEQYF; CDR3nt: TGCGCCAGCAGCAGGGACTTCTACGAGCAGTACTTC
abundance: .; d_gene: .; j_gene: TRBJ2-3; v_gene: TRBV27; CDR3aa: CASSPRGDTQYF; CDR3nt: TGTGCCAGCAGTCCCAGGGGAGATACGCAGTATTTT
abundance: .; d_gene: TRBD1; j_gene: TRBJ2-1; v_gene: TRBV5-1; CDR3aa: CASSSRGSYNEQFF; CDR3nt: TGCGCCAGCAGCTCCAGGGGGTCCTACAATGAGCAGTTCTTC
abundance: .; d_gene: .; j_gene: TRBJ1-1; v_gene: TRBV5-8; CDR3aa: CASSLGQSNTEAFF; CDR3nt: TGTGCCAGCAGCTTGGGGCAGTCGAACACTGAAGCTTTCTTT
abundance: .; d_gene: .; j_gene: TRBJ1-1; v_gene: TRBV6-5; CDR3aa: CASWAGLMNTEAFF; CDR3nt: TGTGCCAGCTGGGCAGGGCTGATGAACACTGAAGCTTTCTTT
abundance: .; d_gene: TRBD1; j_gene: TRBJ2-5; v_gene: TRBV25-1; CDR3aa: CASSDRQGRETQYF; CDR3nt: TGTGCCAGCAGTGACCGACAGGGTAGGGAGACCCAGTACTTC
abundance: .; d_gene: .; j_gene: TRBJ1-5; v_gene: TRBV7-9; CDR3aa: CASSRPGAEQPQHF; CDR3nt: TGTGCCAGCAGCCGCCCGGGAGCTGAGCAGCCCCAGCATTTT